These 28 T cell receptor beta chains were sequenced from one sample in a study of shared clonotypes between healthy human individuals (dated by TCRdb to the early 2020s). The method was the immunoSEQ multiplex PCR assay. In TCRdb, the immuneACCESS table is reduced to in-frame sequences with V and J assigned. These tables do not hold every clone; where another copy was compared, an unresolved V gene accounts for under half, and the others remain unexplained. This sample gives more than 2 million clones in total; 85% to 95% of them show up just once. The ten top clones hold more than 0.1% of the sample. The sample was naive CD4+ T cells sorted from blood. Taken with the paper, the label for cell subset or site translates to: CD45RA+ positively selected. Receptors originate from a young man in good health.

The chain carries TRBV7-2 and TRBJ2-7; 10 nucleotides agree with TRBD1. V trimming: 5 bases; J trimming: 5 bases; junction bases outside the gene matches: 9. Per germline, CDR1 SGHTA and CDR2 FQGNSA. The CDR3 loop spans 15 amino acids. The CDR3 DNA follows: TGTGCCAGCAGCGACAGACAGGGGGCGGTAAACGAGCAGTACTTC. Encoded protein: CASSDRQGAVNEQYF.

The gene calls are TRBV5-1 and TRBJ1-3, with 9 positions matching TRBD1. This CDR3 contains 18 residues. In germline, CDR1 is SGHRS, CDR2 YFSETQ. The V gene end was trimmed by 1 base and the J gene end by 0 bases; junction bases not matched to a gene: 8. CDR3 region: CASSLSRTGASSGNTIYF. CDR3 coding DNA: TGCGCCAGCAGCTTGTCCCGGACAGGGGCGAGCTCTGGAAACACCATATATTTT. Full variable domain (rest looked up from reference TRBV5-1 and TRBJ1-3): KAGVTQTPRYLIKTRGQQVTLSCSPISGHRSVSWYQQTPGQGLQFLFEYFSETQRNKGNFPGRFSGRQFSNSRSEMNVSTLELGDSALYLCASSLSRTGASSGNTIYFGEGSWLTVV.

In DNA form, the CDR3 reads TGTGCCAGCAGCTCACGGGATCCTGAGTACAATGAGCAGTTCTTC. Encoded protein: CASSSRDPEYNEQFF. The chain couples TRBV5-4 to TRBJ2-1; maybe TRBD2 (5 bases). This CDR3 has 15 residues. The germline V gene encodes CDR1 SGHNT and CDR2 YYREEE (reference sequence). The V gene lost 3 bases and the J gene lost 4 bases, with 14 bases spanning the gap.

The genes are TRBV7-8 and TRBJ1-4; a weak D match, TRBD1 (5 bases). Trimming removed 0 bases at V and 2 bases at J, with 10 bases between. Germline V gives CDR1 SGHVS, CDR2 FQNEAQ. The CDR3 is made up of 16 amino acids. CDR3 bases: TGTGCCAGCAGCTTAGCCCGGGGGAACACTAATGAAAAACTGTTTTTT. Encoded protein: CASSLARGNTNEKLFF.

The CDR3 coding sequence is TGTGCCAGCTGTAGCGGGGGCACAGATACGCAGTATTTT. This translates into CASCSGGTDTQYF. J is TRBJ2-3 and V is TRBV5-6, with TRBD2 matching over 8 bases. CDR1 is SGHDT, CDR2 YYEEEE, per germline. Trimming at V came to 7 bases and at J to 1 base, leaving 2 bases not matched to a gene. The CDR3 totals 13 residues.

This clone was seen a single time. This chain joins TRBV28 and TRBJ1-2; D is ambiguous. Germline V gene sequence: CDR1 MDHEN, CDR2 SYDVKM. The CDR3 is 14 amino acids. Deletions cut 3 bases from V and 8 bases from J, with 16 bases between. The CDR3 region has the DNA TGTGCCAGCAGTTTGGATCGACCGCACGGGGGCTACACCTTC. It specifies CASSLDRPHGGYTF.

The chain joins TRBV6-1 to TRBJ2-1, with 9 bases lining up with TRBD1. Germline trimming cut 6 bases from V and 8 bases from J; bases unmatched to any gene: 11. CDR3 size: 15 residues. CDR1 and CDR2 (germline): MNHNS, SASEGT. The CDR3 region is CASRRPGTGFDEQFF. In DNA form, the CDR3 reads TGTGCCAGCAGACGGCCCGGGACAGGGTTCGATGAGCAGTTCTTC.

The table lists this clone with a count of one. The chain couples TRBV2 to TRBJ2-1; 8 nucleotides agree with TRBD2. The germline V gene has CDR1 SNHLY and CDR2 FYNNEI. The CDR3 consists of 15 residues. With 7 bases clipped from V and 3 bases from J, the junction kept 8 bases outside the gene matches. The CDR3 coding sequence is TGTGCCAGCATGGCCCTCAGCGGGGGCTACAATGAGCAGTTCTTC. Amino acids: CASMALSGGYNEQFF. Variable domain in full (rest from reference TRBV2 and TRBJ2-1): EPEVTQTPSHQVTQMGQEVILRCVPISNHLYFYWYRQILGQKVEFLVSFYNNEISEKSEIFDDQFSVERPDGSNFTLKIRSTKLEDSAMYFCASMALSGGYNEQFFGPGTRLTVL.

This clone was recorded a few times. The chain recombines TRBV7-3 with TRBJ2-7, with 7 positions matching TRBD1. Germline values: CDR1 SGHTA, CDR2 FQGTGA. Losses at the gene ends were 5 bases for V and 12 bases for J; bases not matched to a gene: 10. This CDR3 is 12 amino acids long. CDR3 loop: CASSIRQGTLYF. The CDR3 bases are TGTGCCAGCAGCATCCGACAGGGAACACTGTACTTC.

V and J are TRBV7-2 and TRBJ2-3; 15 positions agree with TRBD2. The V segment lost 4 bases and the J segment 6 bases; nucleotides outside the gene matches: 5. This CDR3 has 16 amino acids. CDR1 and CDR2 (germline): SGHTA, FQGNSA. Here the CDR3 DNA reads TGTGCCAGCAGCTCATCCGGGACTAGCGGGAGGGATACGCAGTATTTT. Its protein product is CASSSSGTSGRDTQYF.

This sequence joins TRBV6-5 and TRBJ2-7; 7 bases align to TRBD1. J gave up 3 bases and V 6 bases, and 5 bases lay outside the gene matches. Germline V gene lookup returns CDR1 MNHEY and CDR2 SVGAGI. CDR3 length equals 13 residues. CDR3 in amino acids: CASSRQGFYEQYF. CDR3 nucleotides: TGTGCCAGCAGCCGACAGGGATTCTACGAGCAGTACTTC.

The chain recombines TRBV7-3 with TRBJ1-6; 7 bases agree with TRBD1. V shed 3 bases, J shed 4 bases, and the junction held 3 bases outside the gene matches. The CDR3 is made up of 15 amino acids. CDR1 SGHTA and CDR2 FQGTGA come from the germline V gene. CDR3 DNA sequence: TGTGCCAGCAGCTTTGGACAGGATTATAATTCACCCCTCCACTTT. It encodes CASSFGQDYNSPLHF. Together with reference TRBV7-3 and TRBJ1-6, the CDR3 gives the full variable domain: GAGVSQTPSNKVTEKGKYVELRCDPISGHTALYWYRQSLGQGPEFLIYFQGTGAADDSGLPNDRFFAVRPEGSVSTLKIQRTERGDSAVYLCASSFGQDYNSPLHFGNGTRLTVT.

This chain connects TRBV7-9 to TRBJ1-2; a possible D gene is TRBD1 (5 bases). CDR1 and CDR2 from the germline V gene are SEHNR and FQNEAQ (reference sequence). The CDR3 totals 18 residues. Trimming took off 5 bases at V and 6 bases at J, with 28 bases between the two ends. In DNA, the CDR3 is TGTGCCAGCAGCCCCAAGGCCAGGGAGCGCCGGCCGGAGAATGGCTACACCTTC. Its translation: CASSPKARERRPENGYTF.

The chain uses TRBV27 and TRBJ2-7; 9 bases match TRBD2. Germline-derived CDR1 and CDR2 are MNHEY and SMNVEV (reference sequence). The CDR3 is 14 amino acids. The ends lost 7 bases at V and 3 bases at J; junction bases unmatched: 7. CDR3 loop: CASKPRLADYEQYF. The CDR3 DNA reads as TGTGCCAGCAAGCCAAGACTAGCGGACTACGAGCAGTACTTC.

The V call is TRBV7-2, the J call TRBJ2-7; the D is unclear. Germline values: CDR1 SGHTA, CDR2 FQGNSA. Trimming took 4 bases from V and 4 from J, leaving 11 bases between them. The CDR3 extends over 13 amino acids. CDR3 nucleotide sequence: TGTGCCAGCAGCTCCCTTGGGAAATACGAGCAGTACTTC. It specifies CASSSLGKYEQYF.

The chain carries TRBV10-3 and TRBJ2-7; 9 positions agree with TRBD2. This CDR3 is built from 15 residues. Per germline, CDR1 ENHRY and CDR2 SYGVKD. V was clipped by 0 bases and J by 12 bases; unmatched bases: 12. DNA for the CDR3: TGTGCCATCAGTGAGTCAGCCCTAGCGGGGTTACAGGCGTACTTC. It encodes CAISESALAGLQAYF.

This clone was found a few times. The sample has other DNA sequences that encode this CDR3 too. J is TRBJ2-1 and V is TRBV11-2, with TRBD1 as a possible D gene (5 bases). The germline V gene has CDR1 SGHAT and CDR2 FQNNGV. V was cut by 1 base and J by 3 bases, with 7 bases left in between. The CDR3 consists of 14 residues. In DNA, the CDR3 is TGTGCCAGCAGCTTAGGGGGCAGCTACAATGAGCAGTTCTTC. Translated: CASSLGGSYNEQFF.

Written as DNA, the CDR3 is TGTGCCAGCAGCTCCCCGGGCAGAACAGATACGCAGTATTTT. This gives the protein CASSSPGRTDTQYF. J is TRBJ2-3 and V is TRBV5-4; D remains unclear. Germline CDR1 and CDR2: SGHNT and YYREEE (reference sequence). This CDR3 is 14 amino acids long. V lost 3 bases and J 3 bases, leaving 11 bases between the germline ends.

Notes on this clone: This sample also contains other DNA sequences that code for the same CDR3. The chain combines TRBV5-1 with TRBJ1-2; D is undetermined. The V gene lost 0 bases and the J gene lost 2 bases, with 5 bases spanning the gap. Germline values: CDR1 SGHRS, CDR2 YFSETQ. This CDR3 region has 13 residues. The CDR3 protein is CASSLGRNYGYTF. CDR3 DNA sequence: TGCGCCAGCAGCTTGGGGAGAAACTATGGCTACACCTTC.

V gene TRBV6-1 combines with J gene TRBJ1-3; the match to TRBD1 covers 10 bases. The length of the CDR3 is 17 residues. Germline CDR1 MNHNS, CDR2 SASEGT. Losses at the gene ends were 2 bases for V and 2 bases for J; bases not matched to a gene: 6. The CDR3 spells CASSELPGQGTGNTIYF. CDR3 DNA: TGTGCCAGCAGTGAACTTCCGGGACAGGGGACTGGAAACACCATATATTTT.

This rearrangement joins TRBV19 to TRBJ1-5, with 8 bases that match TRBD1. CDR1 and CDR2 (germline): LNHDA, SQIVND (reference sequence). This CDR3 region has 17 residues. The trim removed 4 bases at V and 7 bases at J, leaving 15 bases unmatched. This CDR3 reads CASSTRTGQGGGQPQHF. The DNA of the CDR3 is TGTGCCAGTAGTACACGGACAGGACAGGGAGGGGGACAGCCCCAGCATTTT. Full variable domain (rest looked up from reference TRBV19 and TRBJ1-5): DGGITQSPKYLFRKEGQNVTLSCEQNLNHDAMYWYRQDPGQGLRLIYYSQIVNDFQKGDIAEGYSVSREKKESFPLTVTSAQKNPTAFYLCASSTRTGQGGGQPQHFGDGTRLSIL.

This chain connects TRBV6-5 to TRBJ2-7, with 7 nucleotides matching TRBD2. The CDR3 extends over 15 amino acids. Germline-derived CDR1 and CDR2 are MNHEY and SVGAGI. After removal of 3 bases from V and 5 bases from J, the junction contained 10 bases not matched to a gene. The CDR3 DNA is TGTGCCAGCAGTTATTCGGCGGGAGTGTGGAACGAGCAGTACTTC. This gives the protein CASSYSAGVWNEQYF.

This clone occurred once. This chain connects TRBV21-1 to TRBJ2-7; the table's D call, TRBD1, has no DNA check behind it. TRBV21-1 is termed a pseudogene. The CDR3 loop spans 15 amino acids. CDR3 coding DNA: TGTGCCAGCAGCAAAGATTCAGGTAGCTCCTACGAGCAGTACTTC. This sequence encodes CASSKDSGSSYEQYF.

The chain links TRBV28 to TRBJ1-6; D possibly corresponds to TRBD1 (5 bases). Deletions cut 5 bases from V and 10 bases from J, with 18 bases between. Germline loops: CDR1 MDHEN, CDR2 SYDVKM. CDR3 length: 15 amino acids. The CDR3 DNA sequence: TGTGCCAGCAGTCTCCTGGGGGGGGTTTTATCACCCCTCCACTTT. It is translated as CASSLLGGVLSPLHF.

To note about this clone: Other nucleotide sequences in the sample specify the same CDR3. The chain has TRBV18 and TRBJ1-5, with 8 bases identical to TRBD1. Germline V lookup: CDR1 KGHSH, CDR2 LQKENI. V lost 4 bases to trimming and J lost 5 bases; unmatched junction nucleotides: 4. This CDR3 has 14 residues. CDR3 sequence: CASSLQGGDQPQHF. The CDR3, as DNA: TGTGCCAGCTCACTACAGGGGGGAGATCAGCCCCAGCATTTT.

This clone was seen only once. The chain couples TRBV20-1 to TRBJ2-3; D uncertain. Germline V gene lookup returns CDR1 DFQATT and CDR2 SNEGSKA (reference sequence). Trimming cost V 8 bases and J 6 bases, with 12 bases left between them. The length of the CDR3 is 11 residues. The CDR3 DNA follows: TGCAGTCCGAAAAGCAAGGATACGCAGTATTTT. Its translation: CSPKSKDTQYF.

V usage is TRBV11-2 and J usage is TRBJ2-3; 10 bases match TRBD2. The CDR3 totals 15 residues. Germline-derived CDR1 and CDR2 are SGHAT and FQNNGV. J lost 3 bases, V lost 6 bases, and 6 bases had no gene match. CDR3 sequence reads: CASSSAGGPTDTQYF. CDR3 coding DNA: TGTGCCAGCAGTTCAGCGGGAGGGCCAACAGATACGCAGTATTTT.

The chain uses TRBV7-2 and TRBJ1-1; D not resolved. V dropped 0 bases and J dropped 4 bases, with 9 bases sitting between them. This CDR3 has 14 amino acids. The germline V gene encodes CDR1 SGHTA and CDR2 FQGNSA. In nucleotides, the CDR3 is TGTGCCAGCAGCTTAGCCCCCTGGATCACTGAAGCTTTCTTT. Its translation is CASSLAPWITEAFF.